This entry lists 4 T cell receptor beta chains sequenced from one sample in a study of T-cell reconstitution after alpha-beta-depleted transplantation in children. Using unique molecular identifiers, the investigators prepared the TCRbeta library. TCRdb re-called the PCR reads through MiXCR, storing one row per CDR3 protein. The sample contains around 700,000 distinct CDR3 sequences, around 14% of which appear only once. Sequenced here: PBMCs, sampled before TCRalphabeta/CD19-depleted stem cell transplant. Source of these receptors: a girl between 2 and 10 years old with congenital amegakaryocytic thrombocytopenia, due to receive a stem cell transplant.

This clonotype has ten or more counts. This chain uses TRBV5-1 with TRBJ2-4; TRBD2 matches at 10 bases. Germline assignment: CDR1 SGHRS and CDR2 YFSETQ. V lost 0 bases and J lost 7; bases outside the gene matches: 1. This CDR3 is built from 14 residues. CDR3 coding DNA: TGCGCCAGCAGCTTGGCTAGCGGGAGTAACATTCAGTACTTC. Its translation is CASSLASGSNIQYF.

This clonotype was seen repeatedly, ten times or more. The rearrangement uses TRBV7-6 and TRBJ2-3; no reliable D call. Germline V gives CDR1 SGHVS, CDR2 FNYEAQ. Trimming took 3 bases from V and 2 from J, leaving 12 bases between them. The CDR3 runs 15 residues. Here the CDR3 reads CASSLSDPVTDTQYF. CDR3 bases: TGTGCCAGCAGCTTGTCAGACCCCGTCACAGATACGCAGTATTTT.

V is TRBV20-1 and J is TRBJ2-7; D unresolved. CDR3 length: 13 amino acids. V was shortened by 0 bases and J by 0 bases, with 6 bases between the two germline ends. Germline lookup yields CDR1 DFQATT and CDR2 SNEGSKA (reference sequence). Written as DNA, the CDR3 is TGCAGTGCTAGAGATCACAACTCCTACGAGCAGTACTTC. Translated, it gives CSARDHNSYEQYF.

This clonotype has ten or more counts. The chain has TRBV20-1 and TRBJ2-5; the D is unclear. The germline CDR1 and CDR2 sequences are DFQATT and SNEGSKA (reference sequence). Trimming shortened V by 5 bases and J by 3 bases, and 4 bases separated the two germline ends. This CDR3 has 10 amino acids. This CDR3 is CSAEKETQYF. As DNA, the CDR3 is TGCAGTGCTGAGAAAGAGACCCAGTACTTC.